This T cell receptor (beta chain) was obtained from a study of blood T cell repertoires in COVID-19. The method was immunoSEQ multiplex PCR; TCRdb's version includes in-frame clones alone and lacks a portion of them. The sample lists some 180,000 clones, 60% to 85% occurring once. Germline CDR1 and CDR2: LNHDA and SQIVND (reference sequence). The CDR3 covers 17 residues. The V and J ends lost 4 bases and 3 bases, in that order; junction bases with no gene match: 7. Material for sequencing was peripheral blood. This TCR came from a woman aged 45-59 years with active or convalescent COVID-19. The gene calls are TRBV19 and TRBJ1-5; 12 bases match TRBD1. Written as DNA, the CDR3 is TGTGCCAGTAGTACGGGACAGGGGGCATTCGACAATCAGCCCCAGCATTTT. It is translated as CASSTGQGAFDNQPQHF.